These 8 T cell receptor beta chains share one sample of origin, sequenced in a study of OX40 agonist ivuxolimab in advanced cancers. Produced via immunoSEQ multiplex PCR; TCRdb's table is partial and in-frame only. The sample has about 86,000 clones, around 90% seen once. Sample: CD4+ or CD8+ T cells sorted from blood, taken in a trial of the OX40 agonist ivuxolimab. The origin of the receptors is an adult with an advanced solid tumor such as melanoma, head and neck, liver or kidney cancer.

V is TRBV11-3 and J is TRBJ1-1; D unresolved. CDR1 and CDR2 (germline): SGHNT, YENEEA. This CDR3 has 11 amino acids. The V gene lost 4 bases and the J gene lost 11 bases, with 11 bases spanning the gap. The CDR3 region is CASSSGQGAFF. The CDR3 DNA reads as TGTGCCAGCAGCTCTGGGCAAGGGGCTTTCTTT.

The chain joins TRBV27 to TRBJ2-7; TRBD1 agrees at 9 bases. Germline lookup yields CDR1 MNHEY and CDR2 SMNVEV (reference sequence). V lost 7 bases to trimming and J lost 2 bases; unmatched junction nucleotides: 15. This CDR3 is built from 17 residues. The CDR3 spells CASIPSGADRGTYEQYF. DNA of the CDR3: TGTGCCAGCATACCTTCAGGGGCGGACAGGGGAACCTACGAGCAGTACTTC.

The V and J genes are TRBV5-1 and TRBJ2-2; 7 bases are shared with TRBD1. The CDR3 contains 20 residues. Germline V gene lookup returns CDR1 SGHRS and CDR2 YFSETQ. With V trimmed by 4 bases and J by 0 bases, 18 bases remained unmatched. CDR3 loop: CASSASRLTGYLPNTGELFF. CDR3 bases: TGCGCCAGCAGCGCTAGTAGATTGACAGGGTACCTTCCGAACACCGGGGAGCTGTTTTTT.

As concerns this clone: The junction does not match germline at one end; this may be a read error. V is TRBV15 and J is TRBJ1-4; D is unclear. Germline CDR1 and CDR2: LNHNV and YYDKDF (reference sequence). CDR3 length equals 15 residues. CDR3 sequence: CATSRDLQGNGKLFF. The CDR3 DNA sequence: TGTGCCACCAGCAGAGATCTCCAAGGGAATGGAAAACTGTTTTTT.

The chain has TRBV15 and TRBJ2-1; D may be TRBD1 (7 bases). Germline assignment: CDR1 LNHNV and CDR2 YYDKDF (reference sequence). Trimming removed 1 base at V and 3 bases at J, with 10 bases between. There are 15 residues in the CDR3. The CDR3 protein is CATSRGQGGYNEQFF. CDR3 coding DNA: TGTGCCACCAGCAGAGGTCAGGGGGGCTACAATGAGCAGTTCTTC.

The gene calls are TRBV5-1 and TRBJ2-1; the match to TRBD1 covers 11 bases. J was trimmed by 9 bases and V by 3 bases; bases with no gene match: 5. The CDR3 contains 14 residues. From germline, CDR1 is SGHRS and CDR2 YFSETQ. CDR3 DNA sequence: TGCGCCAGCAGCTCCCGGGACAGGGGGATTGAGCAGTTCTTC. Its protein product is CASSSRDRGIEQFF.

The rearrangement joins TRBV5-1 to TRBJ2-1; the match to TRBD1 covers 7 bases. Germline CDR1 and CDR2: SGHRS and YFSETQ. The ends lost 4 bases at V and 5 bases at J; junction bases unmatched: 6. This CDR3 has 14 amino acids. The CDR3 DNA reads TGCGCCAGCAGCCATCCGGGACAGCACAATGAGCAGTTCTTC. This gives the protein CASSHPGQHNEQFF.

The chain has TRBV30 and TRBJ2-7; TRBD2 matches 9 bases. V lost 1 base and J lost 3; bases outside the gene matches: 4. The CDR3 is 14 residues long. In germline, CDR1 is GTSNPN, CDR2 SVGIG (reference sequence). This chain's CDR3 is CAWSDASGDYEQYF. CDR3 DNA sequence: TGTGCCTGGAGTGATGCTAGCGGGGACTACGAGCAGTACTTC. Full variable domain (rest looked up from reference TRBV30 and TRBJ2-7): SQTIHQWPATLVQPVGSPLSLECTVEGTSNPNLYWYRQAAGRGLQLLFYSVGIGQISSEVPQNLSASRPQDRQFILSSKKLLLSDSGFYLCAWSDASGDYEQYFGPGTRLTVT.